One sample yielded the 27 T cell receptor beta chains listed below, sequenced in a study of cytomegalovirus exposure and HLA in healthy donors. 13 Jbeta primers and 60 Vbeta primers were used for the PCR. TCRdb's table, derived via immunoSEQ multiplex PCR, lists solely in-frame clones and lacks some. The sample has around 53,000 clones; about three quarters are singletons. Sequencing was carried out using PBMCs. Receptor source: a man in his late teens or twenties in good health and CMV-seronegative.

J is TRBJ2-2 and V is TRBV7-9; D is possibly TRBD1 (6 bases). CDR1 is SEHNR and CDR2 is FQNEAQ in the germline V gene (reference sequence). V lost 5 bases, J lost 10 bases, and 14 bases lay in between. This CDR3 has 13 residues. The CDR3 reads CASSLTGLEELFF. CDR3 nucleotides: TGTGCCAGCAGCCTCACAGGGTTGGAGGAGCTGTTTTTT.

In this sample, this clone turned up a few times. V usage is TRBV9 and J usage is TRBJ2-7; 9 nucleotides line up with TRBD2. There are 15 residues in the CDR3. From germline, CDR1 is SGDLS and CDR2 YYNGEE. The V segment lost 0 bases and the J segment 6 bases; nucleotides outside the gene matches: 7. As DNA, the CDR3 is TGTGCCAGCAGCGTAGAGTCGCTAGCGGGAAGCGAGCAGTACTTC. It is translated as CASSVESLAGSEQYF.

This clone was seen more than once but under ten times. V is TRBV10-1 and J is TRBJ1-1; D call uncertain. The CDR3 length is 12 residues. CDR1 is WNHNN, CDR2 SYGVQD, per germline (reference sequence). V was clipped by 3 bases and J by 7 bases, with 9 bases between them. DNA of the CDR3: TGCGCCAGCAGTGATACAGATTTTGAAGCTTTCTTT. Its translation is CASSDTDFEAFF.

This chain uses TRBV6-5 with TRBJ2-7; 7 positions match TRBD1. From germline, CDR1 is MNHEY and CDR2 SVGAGI. This CDR3 has 11 amino acids. Trimming took 6 bases from V and 8 from J; bases not matched to a gene: 4. CDR3 in amino acids: CASSQTGKQYF. CDR3 in DNA: TGTGCCAGCAGCCAGACAGGGAAGCAGTACTTC.

This clone was recorded a few times. The rearrangement joins TRBV18 to TRBJ1-3; D call uncertain. CDR1 and CDR2 (germline): KGHSH, LQKENI. The CDR3 has 16 amino acids. Trimming removed 3 bases from V and 0 bases from J, with 12 bases in between. The CDR3 loop reads CASSPAGRSSGNTIYF. The CDR3 nucleotides read TGTGCCAGCTCACCTGCGGGGAGGTCCTCTGGAAACACCATATATTTT.

This clone turned up a few times. CDR3 nucleotide sequence: TGTGCCAGCGGTCAGGGGGCTGGTGAAGCTTTCTTT. This gives the protein CASGQGAGEAFF. The rearrangement uses TRBV25-1 and TRBJ1-1; 8 bases map to TRBD1. V shed 8 bases and J 7 bases; nucleotides not matched to a gene: 6. The CDR3 is 12 residues long. Germline V gene lookup returns CDR1 MGHDK and CDR2 SYGVNS. Supplemented by reference TRBV25-1 and TRBJ1-1, the full variable domain reads EADIYQTPRYLVIGTGKKITLECSQTMGHDKMYWYQQDPGMELHLIHYSYGVNSTEKGDLSSESTVSRIRTEHFPLTLESARPSHTSQYLCASGQGAGEAFFGQGTRLTVV.

CDR3 coding DNA: TGTGCCAGCAGTTTATACGGACAGGGGGATATGAACACTGAAGCTTTCTTT. Protein sequence: CASSLYGQGDMNTEAFF. V usage is TRBV28 and J usage is TRBJ1-1, with TRBD1 matching 10 bases. The germline V gene has CDR1 MDHEN and CDR2 SYDVKM. V lost 1 base and J lost 0; bases outside the gene matches: 5. The CDR3 length is 17 residues.

Only a few counts were recorded for this clone. The chain has TRBV18 and TRBJ1-1; TRBD1 aligns across 11 bases. Germline V CDR1 and CDR2: KGHSH, LQKENI. With V trimmed by 1 base and J by 10 bases, 8 bases remained unmatched. This CDR3 comprises 15 residues. CDR3 in DNA: TGTGCCAGCTCACCACTTAAGGGACAGGGGGAGGCAGCTTTCTTT. Protein: CASSPLKGQGEAAFF.

This clone appeared a few times. The chain is built from TRBV6-4 and TRBJ2-3; 9 nucleotides line up with TRBD2. V was clipped by 6 bases and J by 1 base; unmatched bases: 5. Germline-derived CDR1 and CDR2 are MRHNA and SNTAGT. The CDR3 is 15 residues long. The CDR3 reads CASRLAGLGTDTQYF. The CDR3 nucleotides are TGTGCCAGCAGACTAGCGGGCCTCGGCACAGATACGCAGTATTTT.

The gene calls are TRBV5-1 and TRBJ1-2, with a weak D call TRBD1 (6 bases). This CDR3 has 15 amino acids. CDR1 is SGHRS, CDR2 YFSETQ, per germline. V was shortened by 3 bases and J by 4 bases, with 16 bases between the two germline ends. The DNA for the CDR3 is TGCGCCAGCAGCTGGGGGGGCCCCTTGGGCTATGGCTACACCTTC. Translating it yields CASSWGGPLGYGYTF.

This clone was found a few times. This chain connects TRBV4-2 to TRBJ2-1; tentatively, D is TRBD1 (6 bases). From germline, CDR1 is LGHNA and CDR2 YNFKEQ. V lost 1 base and J lost 3, with 13 bases in between. This CDR3 is 16 amino acids long. CDR3 amino acids: CASSQGGLSIYNEQFF. In DNA, the CDR3 is TGTGCCAGCAGCCAAGGGGGGCTTAGTATCTACAATGAGCAGTTCTTC.

This clone was picked up a small number of times. The genes are TRBV7-9 and TRBJ1-1, with 8 bases that match TRBD1. The germline V gene has CDR1 SEHNR and CDR2 FQNEAQ (reference sequence). J was trimmed by 4 bases and V by 8 bases; bases with no gene match: 12. The CDR3 is 15 residues long. The CDR3: CASGAWTGKTTEAFF. The CDR3 bases are TGTGCCAGCGGAGCATGGACAGGGAAGACCACTGAAGCTTTCTTT.

The chain combines TRBV25-1 with TRBJ1-5; D gene ambiguous. The germline gives CDR1 MGHDK, CDR2 SYGVNS. The CDR3 runs 14 residues. V lost 4 bases and J 8 bases, leaving 15 bases between the germline ends. CDR3 protein: CASSATEGIKPQHF. In nucleotides, the CDR3 is TGTGCCAGCAGTGCCACAGAGGGCATAAAGCCCCAGCATTTT.

DNA of the CDR3: TGTGCCAGTAGAGTAGCAGATACGCAGTATTTT. It yields the protein CASRVADTQYF. This rearrangement joins TRBV19 to TRBJ2-3; D gene ambiguous. The germline V gene has CDR1 LNHDA and CDR2 SQIVND (reference sequence). V shed 6 bases and J shed 4 bases, with 5 bases lying between them. The CDR3 has 11 amino acids.

The chain joins TRBV6-5 to TRBJ2-1; maybe TRBD2 (5 bases). Germline CDR1 is MNHEY and CDR2 is SVGAGI. V was cut by 0 bases and J by 3 bases, with 6 bases left in between. There are 14 residues in the CDR3. The CDR3 region has the DNA TGTGCCAGCAGTTACTCGGGAGACTACAATGAGCAGTTCTTC. This encodes CASSYSGDYNEQFF.

This clone was picked up a small number of times. The chain uses TRBV5-1 and TRBJ2-1; 9 bases map to TRBD1. CDR1 and CDR2 (germline): SGHRS, YFSETQ. Trimming took 7 bases from V and 7 from J; bases not matched to a gene: 6. CDR3 size: 13 residues. CDR3 amino acids: CASRDRESNEQFF. CDR3 in DNA: TGCGCCAGCCGGGACAGGGAAAGTAATGAGCAGTTCTTC. The whole variable domain, remainder taken from reference TRBV5-1 and TRBJ2-1, is KAGVTQTPRYLIKTRGQQVTLSCSPISGHRSVSWYQQTPGQGLQFLFEYFSETQRNKGNFPGRFSGRQFSNSRSEMNVSTLELGDSALYLCASRDRESNEQFFGPGTRLTVL.

This clone turned up a few times. This chain links TRBV4-3 with TRBJ2-1, with TRBD2 identical over 7 bases. Germline V gene sequence: CDR1 LGHNA, CDR2 YSLEER. This CDR3 region has 18 residues. Trimming took 2 bases from V and 8 from J; bases not matched to a gene: 18. The CDR3 DNA follows: TGCGCCAGCAGCCAACCCAGACAGCAGACTAGCCCCATGGATGAGCAGTTCTTC. Translated, it gives CASSQPRQQTSPMDEQFF.

The chain employs TRBV4-1 and TRBJ1-3, with TRBD1 identical over 9 bases. The germline V gene encodes CDR1 MGHRA and CDR2 YSYEKL. The CDR3 is 17 amino acids. V shed 1 base, J shed 0 bases, and the junction held 4 bases outside the gene matches. The chain's CDR3 is CASSQGQDRGSGNTIYF. The CDR3 region has the DNA TGCGCCAGCAGCCAAGGGCAGGACAGGGGCTCTGGAAACACCATATATTTT.

The V gene is TRBV6-5, the J gene TRBJ2-7, with 9 positions matching TRBD2. The CDR3 has 15 residues. Trimming removed 7 bases from V and 2 bases from J; junction bases left unmatched: 9. Germline V lookup: CDR1 MNHEY, CDR2 SVGAGI. CDR3 sequence: CASNSASGDTYEQYF. The CDR3 DNA sequence: TGTGCCAGCAACTCGGCTAGCGGGGATACCTACGAGCAGTACTTC.

The chain employs TRBV7-2 and TRBJ2-7; D is unclear. Germline-derived CDR1 and CDR2 are SGHTA and FQGNSA. Trimming shortened V by 5 bases and J by 2 bases, and 10 bases separated the two germline ends. CDR3 length: 13 residues. The CDR3 DNA follows: TGTGCCAGCAGCCTTAGCCCTCCCTACGAGCAGTACTTC. It translates to CASSLSPPYEQYF.

This clone turned up a few times. CDR3: CASSAQGGVNQPQHF. Here the CDR3 DNA reads TGTGCCAGCAGTGCACAGGGGGGAGTCAATCAGCCCCAGCATTTT. The V gene is TRBV28, the J gene TRBJ1-5, with 8 bases aligning to TRBD1. The germline V gene encodes CDR1 MDHEN and CDR2 SYDVKM. V lost 5 bases to trimming and J lost 3 bases; unmatched junction nucleotides: 6. The CDR3 has 15 residues.

V usage is TRBV5-6 and J usage is TRBJ2-3; TRBD2 matches 8 bases. Germline CDR1 reads SGHDT; CDR2 reads YYEEEE. Germline trimming cut 4 bases from V and 5 bases from J; bases unmatched to any gene: 12. This CDR3 contains 16 residues. This chain's CDR3 is CASSPGAGAGVDTQYF. As DNA, the CDR3 is TGTGCCAGCAGCCCCGGAGCGGGAGCGGGGGTAGATACGCAGTATTTT.

The gene calls are TRBV27 and TRBJ1-1, with D unresolved. The CDR3 loop spans 14 amino acids. Germline CDR1 MNHEY, CDR2 SMNVEV (reference sequence). V was clipped by 5 bases and J by 1 base, with 11 bases between them. In DNA form, the CDR3 reads TGTGCCAGCAGTAACGCAGGAACGAACACTGAAGCTTTCTTT. Translation: CASSNAGTNTEAFF.

V is TRBV7-9 and J is TRBJ1-5; D unresolved. Trimming took off 4 bases at V and 0 bases at J, with 10 bases between the two ends. CDR1 is SEHNR and CDR2 is FQNEAQ in the germline V gene (reference sequence). The CDR3 is 15 amino acids. The CDR3 nucleotides are TGTGCCAGCAGCTCGGGAACTTCTAGCAATCAGCCCCAGCATTTT. It yields the protein CASSSGTSSNQPQHF.

This clone has a single count. This sequence joins TRBV2 and TRBJ1-2; perhaps TRBD1 as D (5 bases). There are 15 residues in the CDR3. Germline loops: CDR1 SNHLY, CDR2 FYNNEI. The V and J ends lost 7 bases and 2 bases respectively, with 17 bases between them. The CDR3, as DNA: TGTGCCAGCACACTCCGAACAGGCGGAAACTATGGCTACACCTTC. Its protein product is CASTLRTGGNYGYTF.

The V and J genes are TRBV29-1 and TRBJ1-2, with no clear D. Germline V gene data show CDR1 as SQVTM and CDR2 as ANQGSEA. V was shortened by 4 bases and J by 2 bases, with 5 bases between the two germline ends. The CDR3 length is 11 residues. The CDR3 coding sequence is TGCAGCGTTGGGGAGAACTATGGCTACACCTTC. This translates into CSVGENYGYTF.

This chain connects TRBV6-1 to TRBJ1-5; 7 nucleotides match TRBD1. This CDR3 is 15 amino acids long. With 3 bases clipped from V and 0 bases from J, the junction kept 2 bases outside the gene matches. Germline V CDR1 and CDR2: MNHNS, SASEGT. This CDR3 is CASSEGQLSNQPQHF. CDR3 DNA sequence: TGTGCCAGCAGTGAGGGACAGCTTAGCAATCAGCCCCAGCATTTT.